This T cell receptor beta chain was captured by sequencing in a study of blood T cell repertoires in COVID-19. Study-level background: From the United States, Italy and Spain came samples of acute and convalescent COVID-19. T cells, B-cell-depleted T cells, or PBMCs provided the cDNA or gDNA that served as material.

The repertoire was sequenced with immunoSEQ multiplex PCR; TCRdb's copy has only in-frame clones and lacks some. The repertoire includes some 260,000 clones, about 86% of them detected once, and around 3.9% sits in the top ten. The origin of this receptor is a man between 25 and 39 years old with acute COVID-19. Sequencing used PBMCs or T cells enriched from blood (not recorded which).

CDR3 sequence (DNA): TGTGCCAGCAGCTTGAAAGTGGGACAGGGGGTTCAGCCCCAGCATTTT. Translating it yields CASSLKVGQGVQPQHF. The rearrangement joins TRBV5-6 to TRBJ1-5; 11 nucleotides match TRBD1. J lost 6 bases, V lost 1 base, and 6 bases had no gene match. The CDR3 contains 16 residues. Germline CDR1 and CDR2: SGHDT and YYEEEE.